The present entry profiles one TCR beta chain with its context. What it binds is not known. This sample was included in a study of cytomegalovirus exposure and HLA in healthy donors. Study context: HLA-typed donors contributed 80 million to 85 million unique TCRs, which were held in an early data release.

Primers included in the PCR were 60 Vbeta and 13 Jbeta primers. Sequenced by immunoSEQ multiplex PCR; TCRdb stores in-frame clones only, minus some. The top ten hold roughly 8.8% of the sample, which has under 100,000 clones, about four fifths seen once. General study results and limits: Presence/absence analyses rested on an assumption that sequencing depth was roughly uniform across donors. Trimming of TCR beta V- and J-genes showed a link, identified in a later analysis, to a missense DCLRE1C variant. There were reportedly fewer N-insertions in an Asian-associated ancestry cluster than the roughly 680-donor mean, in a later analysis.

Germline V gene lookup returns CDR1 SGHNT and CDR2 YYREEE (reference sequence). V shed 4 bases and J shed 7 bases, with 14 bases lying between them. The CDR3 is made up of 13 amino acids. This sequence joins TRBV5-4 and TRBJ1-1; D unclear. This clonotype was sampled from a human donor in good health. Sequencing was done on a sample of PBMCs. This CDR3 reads CASSRRDPSEAFF. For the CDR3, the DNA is TGTGCCAGCAGCCGGAGAGACCCTAGTGAAGCTTTCTTT.